This T cell receptor (beta chain) is from a study of cytomegalovirus exposure and HLA in healthy donors. Study-wide findings and caveats: Most TCRs appeared rarely, but some public TCRs recurred in many donors.

Produced via immunoSEQ multiplex PCR; TCRdb's table is partial and in-frame only. The sample carries about 280,000 clones, around 89% recorded once. The CDR3 is 12 amino acids. V was shortened by 4 bases and J by 5 bases, with 9 bases between the two germline ends. Looked up from germline, CDR1 is SGHNT and CDR2 is YYREEE (reference sequence). A note on this clone: Its matching antigen is unknown.

The TCR sequence derives from a woman between 18 and 29 years old in good health and CMV-seronegative. Specimen: PBMCs. This chain joins TRBV5-4 and TRBJ1-2; D unclear. The CDR3 loop is CASSPSSYGYTF. DNA of the CDR3: TGTGCCAGCAGCCCTAGCTCGTATGGCTACACCTTC.